The next 12 T cell receptor beta chains were all read from a single sample in a study of beta chain features in type 1 diabetes. Expressed TCRB transcripts were sequenced because the isolated RNA had all been reverse transcribed beforehand. Profiling relied on immunoSEQ multiplex PCR, and the TCRdb table lists in-frame clones only, not all of them. The profile shows 500,000 to 800,000 clones, roughly 12% of them singletons. Their cognate antigens are unknown. The study's findings and limits: Among all four CD4+ subsets, Type 1 diabetes patients had TCRB CDR3s that were moderately but significantly shorter.

The specimen sequenced was naive CD4+ T cells from blood. These receptors were collected from a man younger than 45 with type 1 diabetes.

The chain carries TRBV27 and TRBJ2-3; D ambiguous. Trimming shortened V by 2 bases and J by 5 bases, and 17 bases separated the two germline ends. This CDR3 spans 16 amino acids. The germline V gene encodes CDR1 MNHEY and CDR2 SMNVEV (reference sequence). In nucleotides, the CDR3 is TGTGCCAGCAGTTTAGGCCCTGTTTCCCAAGGAGATACGCAGTATTTT. This sequence encodes CASSLGPVSQGDTQYF.

This clone was detected a few times. The chain couples TRBV7-9 to TRBJ1-4; D perhaps matches TRBD1 (6 bases). Germline CDR1 reads SEHNR; CDR2 reads FQNEAQ (reference sequence). CDR3 length: 15 residues. V was trimmed by 5 bases and J by 8 bases, leaving 18 bases between them. The CDR3 bases are TGTGCCAGCAGCCTCCTGGGGGGGGCAGAAGAAAAACTGTTTTTT. This gives the protein CASSLLGGAEEKLFF.

This clone was picked up a small number of times. CDR3 amino acids: CASSLEVDTQYF. DNA of the CDR3: TGTGCCAGCAGCTTGGAGGTAGATACGCAGTATTTT. The V gene is TRBV11-2, the J gene TRBJ2-3, with TRBD2 as a possible D gene (5 bases). The CDR3 sequence is 12 residues long. Germline V CDR1 and CDR2: SGHAT, FQNNGV. V was cut by 3 bases and J by 5 bases, with 6 bases left in between.

This clone was detected only a few times. The chain combines TRBV6-6 with TRBJ2-5; D is ambiguous. With 0 bases removed from V and 1 base from J, the gap between germline ends came to 6 bases. The CDR3 is made up of 14 amino acids. CDR1 and CDR2 (germline): MNHNY, SVGAGI (reference sequence). The DNA of the CDR3 is TGTGCCAGCAGTTACTCGGCTAGCCAAGAGACCCAGTACTTC. The encoded protein is CASSYSASQETQYF.

In this sample, this clone turned up a few times. The V gene is TRBV4-2, the J gene TRBJ2-6, with 13 bases matching TRBD2. The CDR3 totals 19 residues. Losses at the gene ends were 5 bases for V and 4 bases for J; bases not matched to a gene: 11. CDR1 and CDR2 (germline): LGHNA, YNFKEQ. The CDR3 reads CASSSGLLAGGPGANVLTF. CDR3 DNA sequence: TGTGCCAGCAGCTCCGGCTTACTAGCGGGGGGGCCCGGGGCCAACGTCCTGACTTTC.

This chain uses TRBV6-6 with TRBJ2-7; D tentatively fits TRBD1 or TRBD2 (5 bases each). Germline loops: CDR1 MNHNY, CDR2 SVGAGI (reference sequence). CDR3 size: 15 residues. V lost 7 bases and J 5 bases, leaving 21 bases between the germline ends. CDR3 coding DNA: TGTGCCAGCAAGCCGACCTTTGGGGGTACCCACGAGCAGTACTTC. Translated: CASKPTFGGTHEQYF.

This chain links TRBV18 with TRBJ1-5; D gene unclear. In germline, CDR1 is KGHSH, CDR2 LQKENI. The CDR3 covers 12 residues. V shed 3 bases and J shed 5 bases, with 5 bases lying between them. The CDR3 here is CASSPQDQPQHF. The CDR3 DNA is TGTGCCAGCTCACCTCAAGATCAGCCCCAGCATTTT.

This clone was picked up a small number of times. The chain carries TRBV29-1 and TRBJ1-1; D is undetermined. This CDR3 has 11 amino acids. From germline, CDR1 is SQVTM and CDR2 ANQGSEA. Trimming pared 4 bases from V and 4 bases from J, leaving 7 bases between. CDR3 sequence reads: CSVGGITEAFF. DNA for the CDR3: TGCAGCGTTGGAGGGATCACTGAAGCTTTCTTT.

The chain carries TRBV7-2 and TRBJ2-5; D might be TRBD2 (6 bases). With 1 base removed from V and 5 bases from J, the gap between germline ends came to 17 bases. This CDR3 is 16 amino acids long. CDR1 is SGHTA, CDR2 FQGNSA, per germline. The CDR3 sequence is CASSLVVRDSRETQYF. The CDR3 nucleotides are TGTGCCAGCAGCTTAGTAGTCCGGGACTCCAGGGAGACCCAGTACTTC.

The chain combines TRBV6-4 with TRBJ2-1, with D unresolved. The length of the CDR3 is 15 residues. Germline CDR1 and CDR2: MRHNA and SNTAGT. The germline V and J ends were trimmed by 6 bases and 1 base, with 13 bases remaining between them. The CDR3: CASSPVQSSYNEQFF. CDR3 nucleotide sequence: TGTGCCAGCAGCCCCGTTCAGTCTTCCTACAATGAGCAGTTCTTC.

V gene TRBV7-6 combines with J gene TRBJ1-1; 7 bases map to TRBD1. Germline trimming cut 5 bases from V and 0 bases from J; bases unmatched to any gene: 18. From germline, CDR1 is SGHVS and CDR2 FNYEAQ. This CDR3 is 19 amino acids long. The CDR3 sequence: CASSRVGLGTADMNTEAFF. The CDR3 nucleotides read TGTGCCAGCAGCCGTGTAGGACTAGGGACAGCGGACATGAACACTGAAGCTTTCTTT.

This clone was seen a few times. V usage is TRBV6-5 and J usage is TRBJ2-7; 8 nucleotides agree with TRBD1. The J segment lost 3 bases and the V segment lost 6 bases, leaving 7 bases of the junction unmatched. The CDR3 length is 14 residues. CDR1 MNHEY and CDR2 SVGAGI come from the germline V gene. The DNA of the CDR3 is TGTGCCAGCAGACGCGGAGACAGGGGCTACGAGCAGTACTTC. Translated: CASRRGDRGYEQYF.